This passage covers 28 T cell receptor beta chains from one sample sequenced in a study of sequential checkpoint blockade in melanoma. Treatment indicated: randomized to nivolumab then ipilimumab (arm A) or the reverse (arm B). Sequencing was performed with immunoSEQ multiplex PCR; in TCRdb, only in-frame clones are kept and a portion is missing. The sample lists tens of thousands of clones, around 82% seen once, with 11% in the top ten. The source material was CD8+ T cells sorted from blood (inferred from file names), sampled from a patient given nivolumab and ipilimumab in sequence. The receptors come from a human donor with melanoma.

The genes are TRBV6-6 and TRBJ2-7; 8 positions match TRBD1. Unmatched junction bases numbered 11, after V lost 5 bases and J lost 5 bases. The CDR3 totals 15 residues. From germline, CDR1 is MNHNY and CDR2 SVGAGI (reference sequence). The CDR3, as DNA: TGTGCCAGCAGTCTCCGGGACAGGTTACATCACGAGCAGTACTTC. Translated, it gives CASSLRDRLHHEQYF.

About this clone: The same CDR3 also results from other DNA sequences found in this sample. In DNA, the CDR3 is TGTGCCAGCAGTCGGCGACTAGCGGGAGGAGGGTACGAGCAGTACTTC. This sequence encodes CASSRRLAGGGYEQYF. This chain uses TRBV27 with TRBJ2-7; 13 bases match TRBD2. The J segment lost 4 bases and the V segment lost 5 bases, leaving 8 bases of the junction unmatched. CDR1 is MNHEY and CDR2 is SMNVEV in the germline V gene (reference sequence). The CDR3 length is 16 residues.

This chain connects TRBV30 to TRBJ1-1; D unresolved. CDR1 is GTSNPN and CDR2 is SVGIG in the germline V gene (reference sequence). The CDR3 consists of 14 residues. Trimming stripped 2 bases from V and 1 base from J, with 11 bases between. The CDR3 loop reads CAWSLAPANTEAFF. In DNA form, the CDR3 reads TGTGCCTGGAGTCTAGCCCCTGCGAACACTGAAGCTTTCTTT.

This clone is a singleton in its sample. The same CDR3 also results from other DNA sequences found in this sample. The chain employs TRBV7-3 and TRBJ2-2; 9 bases agree with TRBD1. Germline loops: CDR1 SGHTA, CDR2 FQGTGA. V shed 3 bases, J shed 6 bases, and the junction held 8 bases outside the gene matches. CDR3 length equals 16 residues. The CDR3 DNA is TGTGCCAGCAGCTTGCGACAGGGGGGAGGGTCCGGGGAGCTGTTTTTT. Translating it yields CASSLRQGGGSGELFF.

This rearrangement joins TRBV9 to TRBJ2-1, with 7 bases that match TRBD2. This CDR3 contains 16 residues. Trimming cost V 4 bases and J 7 bases; bases outside gene matches: 14. Germline V gives CDR1 SGDLS, CDR2 YYNGEE. The CDR3 spells CASSPVVGGPQNEQFF. The CDR3 DNA reads as TGTGCCAGCAGCCCGGTGGTGGGAGGGCCCCAAAATGAGCAGTTCTTC.

This clone showed up just a few times. The V call is TRBV5-1, the J call TRBJ2-1; 12 nucleotides agree with TRBD2. Per the germline V gene, CDR1 is SGHRS and CDR2 is YFSETQ. The ends lost 4 bases at V and 8 bases at J; junction bases unmatched: 7. The CDR3 is made up of 15 amino acids. This CDR3 reads CASSKASGRGDEQFF. CDR3 in DNA: TGCGCCAGCAGCAAGGCTAGCGGGAGGGGGGATGAGCAGTTCTTC.

The chain employs TRBV14 and TRBJ2-7; 13 nucleotides agree with TRBD2. CDR1 and CDR2 from the germline V gene are SGHDN and FVKESK. The CDR3 totals 16 residues. The V segment lost 5 bases and the J segment 3 bases; nucleotides outside the gene matches: 7. CDR3 DNA: TGTGCCAGCAGCTCCTTGACTAGCGGGAGGTTCTACGAGCAGTACTTC. As protein: CASSSLTSGRFYEQYF.

The genes are TRBV29-1 and TRBJ1-1, with unresolved D. This CDR3 has 13 residues. Germline values: CDR1 SQVTM, CDR2 ANQGSEA. V was trimmed by 4 bases and J by 1 base, leaving 10 bases between them. The CDR3 DNA sequence: TGCAGCGTTGGTGCGGGCCCGAACACTGAAGCTTTCTTT. It specifies CSVGAGPNTEAFF.

V gene TRBV29-1 combines with J gene TRBJ2-1, with D perhaps matching TRBD2 (5 bases). Germline-derived CDR1 and CDR2 are SQVTM and ANQGSEA. The CDR3 runs to 10 residues. V was shortened by 3 bases and J by 10 bases, with 7 bases between the two germline ends. The CDR3 DNA follows: TGCAGCGTTGAGATAGCGGAGCAGTTCTTC. Its protein product is CSVEIAEQFF.

This CDR3 is CASRHRDSRNTIYF. DNA of the CDR3: TGTGCCAGCCGTCACCGGGACTCCCGAAACACCATATATTTT. The rearrangement links TRBV2 to TRBJ1-3; D might be TRBD1 (5 bases). This CDR3 region has 14 residues. The germline V and J ends were trimmed by 8 bases and 5 bases, with 16 bases remaining between them. Germline CDR1 SNHLY, CDR2 FYNNEI. The entire variable domain, with the rest obtained from reference TRBV2 and TRBJ1-3, is as follows: EPEVTQTPSHQVTQMGQEVILRCVPISNHLYFYWYRQILGQKVEFLVSFYNNEISEKSEIFDDQFSVERPDGSNFTLKIRSTKLEDSAMYFCASRHRDSRNTIYFGEGSWLTVV.

The chain combines TRBV2 with TRBJ1-3, with 8 bases lining up with TRBD1. After removal of 3 bases from V and 2 bases from J, the junction contained 6 bases not matched to a gene. Germline V CDR1 and CDR2: SNHLY, FYNNEI. The length of the CDR3 is 16 residues. The CDR3, as DNA: TGTGCCAGCAGTGACAGGGGGCGGACGGCTGGAAACACCATATATTTT. Its translation: CASSDRGRTAGNTIYF.

The chain has TRBV29-1 and TRBJ2-1; 15 bases are shared with TRBD2. V was pared by 4 bases and J by 11 bases, with 9 bases of the junction left unmatched. The CDR3 length is 15 residues. The V gene's germline CDR1 is SQVTM and CDR2 ANQGSEA. Here the CDR3 DNA reads TGCAGCGTTGCCACGGGACTAGCGGGAGGAGGGAAGCAGTTCTTC. Amino acids: CSVATGLAGGGKQFF.

V usage is TRBV13 and J usage is TRBJ2-2; possibly TRBD2 for D (6 bases). V was clipped by 4 bases and J by 3 bases, with 15 bases between them. The CDR3 contains 16 residues. Germline V CDR1 and CDR2: PRHDT, FYEKMQ (reference sequence). The chain's CDR3 is CASSSRTGADTGELFF. The DNA for the CDR3 is TGTGCCAGCAGCTCGCGGACGGGAGCGGACACCGGGGAGCTGTTTTTT.

The gene calls are TRBV15 and TRBJ2-7; D is unresolved. Germline values: CDR1 LNHNV, CDR2 YYDKDF (reference sequence). The CDR3 is 11 residues long. Trimming left V 4 bases short and J 7 bases short, with 8 bases between. CDR3 nucleotides: TGTGCCACCAGCACCGGAGTGGAGCAGTACTTC. Its protein product is CATSTGVEQYF.

This chain connects TRBV6-5 to TRBJ1-3; possible D gene TRBD1, 6 bases. CDR1 and CDR2 from the germline V gene are MNHEY and SVGAGI. The CDR3 runs 15 residues. The V and J ends lost 2 bases and 2 bases respectively, with 10 bases between them. The CDR3 region is CASSYGGTAGNTIYF. CDR3 DNA sequence: TGTGCCAGCAGTTACGGGGGCACCGCTGGAAACACCATATATTTT.

The chain is built from TRBV28 and TRBJ2-2; TRBD2 matches 7 bases. The CDR3 consists of 16 residues. The J segment lost 5 bases and the V segment lost 4 bases, leaving 10 bases of the junction unmatched. Germline V gene sequence: CDR1 MDHEN, CDR2 SYDVKM. The CDR3: CASSSSGTKGTGELFF. In DNA form, the CDR3 reads TGTGCCAGCAGTTCTAGCGGCACCAAGGGGACCGGGGAGCTGTTTTTT.

This clone was found a few times. This rearrangement joins TRBV5-1 to TRBJ2-5; 11 bases agree with TRBD1. CDR3 length equals 16 residues. In germline, CDR1 is SGHRS, CDR2 YFSETQ. V lost 0 bases and J lost 5; bases outside the gene matches: 6. The CDR3 coding sequence is TGCGCCAGCAGCTTGGTTAGGACAGGGGGCTTGGAGACCCAGTACTTC. It codes for CASSLVRTGGLETQYF.

The gene calls are TRBV9 and TRBJ2-2, with 10 bases fitting TRBD1. Trimming removed 4 bases from V and 3 bases from J; junction bases left unmatched: 6. Germline CDR1 SGDLS, CDR2 YYNGEE. This CDR3 region has 16 residues. Here the CDR3 reads CASSHPGQGYTGELFF. DNA for the CDR3: TGTGCCAGCAGCCACCCGGGACAGGGGTACACCGGGGAGCTGTTTTTT.

This chain connects TRBV2 to TRBJ2-1; 12 bases match TRBD2. V shed 8 bases and J 6 bases; nucleotides not matched to a gene: 17. The CDR3 is made up of 18 amino acids. The germline CDR1 and CDR2 sequences are SNHLY and FYNNEI. DNA for the CDR3: TGTGCCAGCCGTAGCAGACTAGCGGGAGTGTCTACCGGCAATGAGCAGTTCTTC. This codes for CASRSRLAGVSTGNEQFF.

The chain is built from TRBV7-6 and TRBJ2-5; a possible D gene is TRBD1 (5 bases). V lost 2 bases, J lost 4 bases, and 11 bases lay in between. The CDR3 has 14 amino acids. Germline V gene lookup returns CDR1 SGHVS and CDR2 FNYEAQ. CDR3 sequence: CASSLMGRIETQYF. The CDR3 bases are TGTGCCAGCAGCTTAATGGGGCGCATAGAGACCCAGTACTTC. The full variable domain, with the rest looked up from reference TRBV7-6 and TRBJ2-5, is GAGVSQSPRYKVTKRGQDVALRCDPISGHVSLYWYRQALGQGPEFLTYFNYEAQQDKSGLPNDRFSAERPEGSISTLTIQRTEQRDSAMYRCASSLMGRIETQYFGPGTRLLVL.

CDR3 loop: CASSWRDVNSPLHF. Written as DNA, the CDR3 is TGTGCCAGCAGCTGGCGGGACGTAAATTCACCCCTCCACTTT. The chain is built from TRBV7-2 and TRBJ1-6; D may be TRBD1 (5 bases). The CDR3 spans 14 residues. V was pared by 4 bases and J by 7 bases, with 11 bases between. Germline assignment: CDR1 SGHTA and CDR2 FQGNSA.

The chain employs TRBV11-3 and TRBJ2-1, with 8 bases identical to TRBD1. The V gene end was trimmed by 1 base and the J gene end by 3 bases; junction bases not matched to a gene: 2. Germline loops: CDR1 SGHNT, CDR2 YENEEA. The CDR3 has 15 residues. The CDR3 is CASSLGTGYYNEQFF. As DNA, the CDR3 is TGTGCCAGCAGCTTAGGGACAGGGTACTACAATGAGCAGTTCTTC.

This clone is classed as medium-sized (0.01 to 0.1%). The chain links TRBV27 to TRBJ2-7, with D tentatively TRBD1 (6 bases). Trimming left V 6 bases short and J 1 base short, with 16 bases between. The germline gives CDR1 MNHEY, CDR2 SMNVEV (reference sequence). The CDR3 contains 15 residues. The CDR3 is CASSLQGPMSYEQYF. Here the CDR3 DNA reads TGTGCCAGCAGCCTACAGGGACCGATGTCCTACGAGCAGTACTTC.

The V gene is TRBV5-1, the J gene TRBJ1-1; 7 nucleotides match TRBD1. CDR3 size: 12 residues. CDR1 is SGHRS, CDR2 YFSETQ, per germline. V shed 3 bases, J shed 6 bases, and the junction held 2 bases outside the gene matches. This CDR3 is CASSSGGPEAFF. The CDR3 DNA reads as TGCGCCAGCAGCTCAGGGGGGCCTGAAGCTTTCTTT.

V and J are TRBV28 and TRBJ2-5; TRBD2 is a possible D gene (5 bases). CDR1 is MDHEN and CDR2 is SYDVKM in the germline V gene. This CDR3 region has 12 residues. V was cut by 5 bases and J by 2 bases, with 6 bases left in between. The CDR3 here is CASSGSQETQYF. CDR3 DNA sequence: TGTGCCAGCAGTGGGAGTCAAGAGACCCAGTACTTC.

The chain joins TRBV18 to TRBJ2-1; TRBD1 matches 11 bases. In germline, CDR1 is KGHSH, CDR2 LQKENI. V trimming: 4 bases; J trimming: 6 bases; junction bases outside the gene matches: 8. The CDR3 sequence is 16 residues long. In nucleotides, the CDR3 is TGTGCCAGCTCACTGGGACCGGGACAGGGGGGCAATGAGCAGTTCTTC. Its protein is CASSLGPGQGGNEQFF.

This clone was recorded once. The CDR3 nucleotides are TGTGCCAGCAGCTTTGGACTAGCATCGGATACGCAGTATTTT. The encoded protein is CASSFGLASDTQYF. The V call is TRBV11-2, the J call TRBJ2-3, with 8 bases lining up with TRBD2. The trim removed 3 bases at V and 6 bases at J, leaving 5 bases unmatched. CDR1 and CDR2 from the germline V gene are SGHAT and FQNNGV. The CDR3 length is 14 residues.

This clone was picked up a small number of times. The chain employs TRBV5-8 and TRBJ2-1, with TRBD2 identical over 16 bases. V dropped 5 bases and J dropped 3; count of bases not matched to a gene: 5. CDR3 length: 17 amino acids. The germline V gene has CDR1 SGHTS and CDR2 YDEGEE. Here the CDR3 reads CASRRGTSGRVYNEQFF. The DNA for the CDR3 is TGTGCCAGCAGACGCGGGACTAGCGGGAGGGTCTACAATGAGCAGTTCTTC. Supplemented by reference TRBV5-8 and TRBJ2-1, the full variable domain reads EAGVTQSPTHLIKTRGQQATLRCSPISGHTSVYWYQQALGLGLQFLLWYDEGEERNRGNFPPRFSGRQFPNYSSELNVNALELEDSALYLCASRRGTSGRVYNEQFFGPGTRLTVL.